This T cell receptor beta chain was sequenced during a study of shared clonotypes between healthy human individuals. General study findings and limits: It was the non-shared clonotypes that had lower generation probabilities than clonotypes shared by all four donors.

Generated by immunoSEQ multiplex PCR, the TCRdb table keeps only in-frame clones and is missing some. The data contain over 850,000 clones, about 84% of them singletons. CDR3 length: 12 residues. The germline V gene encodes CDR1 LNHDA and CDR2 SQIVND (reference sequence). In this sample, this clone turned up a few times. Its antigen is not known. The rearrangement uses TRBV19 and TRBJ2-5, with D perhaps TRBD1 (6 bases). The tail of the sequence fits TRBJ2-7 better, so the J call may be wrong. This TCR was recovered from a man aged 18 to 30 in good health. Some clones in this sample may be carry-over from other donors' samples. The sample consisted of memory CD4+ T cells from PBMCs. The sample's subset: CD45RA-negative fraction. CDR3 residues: CASSDRTYEQYF. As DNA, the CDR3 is TGTGCCAGTAGTGACAGGACCTACGAGCAGTACTTC.